The source of this T cell receptor (beta chain) is a study of T-cell memory formation after mild COVID-19. Overall study: TCR clusters mostly belonged to single donors.

TCRdb itself ran the 5' RACE reads through MiXCR, one entry per CDR3 protein. The sample has about 100,000 distinct CDR3 sequences, around 10% seen once. V was pared by 2 bases and J by 10 bases, with 18 bases between. The germline gives CDR1 MNHEY, CDR2 SVGEGT. The CDR3 spans 15 residues. The rearrangement links TRBV6-2 or TRBV6-3 to TRBJ1-5, with D uncertain. Sequenced input: PBMCs or a T cell subset sorted from them (not recorded which). The receptor's source is a man between 18 and 29 years old who had mild COVID-19 (a few samples of this study predate the infection). Cell type and time point are not known. This CDR3 is CASSYGRTEVYPQHF. The CDR3 DNA is TGTGCCAGCAGTTACGGCCGGACCGAGGTTTATCCCCAGCATTTT.